This TCR beta chain was found in a study of blood T cell repertoires in COVID-19. Either two negative PCRs, clearance, or symptom resolution qualified Cohort 3 donors as recovered. The V segment lost 5 bases and the J segment 0 bases; nucleotides outside the gene matches: 4. The CDR3 is 15 amino acids. Germline CDR1 is LNHNV and CDR2 is YYDKDF (reference sequence). TCRdb's copy holds only in-frame clones and misses some; the assay was immunoSEQ multiplex PCR. The table has some 400,000 clones, around 87% seen once. The rearrangement uses TRBV15 and TRBJ1-1; 9 bases match TRBD1. This TCR was sampled from a man aged 25 to 40 who had recovered from COVID-19. Material for sequencing was PBMCs or T cells enriched from blood (not recorded which). CDR3 loop: CATSGDRALNTEAFF. Written as DNA, the CDR3 is TGTGCCACCAGCGGGGACAGGGCCCTGAACACTGAAGCTTTCTTT. Using reference TRBV15 and TRBJ1-1 for the parts outside the CDR3, the full variable domain is DAMVIQNPRYQVTQFGKPVTLSCSQTLNHNVMYWYQQKSSQAPKLLFHYYDKDFNNEADTPDNFQSRRPNTSFCFLDIRSPGLGDTAMYLCATSGDRALNTEAFFGQGTRLTVV.